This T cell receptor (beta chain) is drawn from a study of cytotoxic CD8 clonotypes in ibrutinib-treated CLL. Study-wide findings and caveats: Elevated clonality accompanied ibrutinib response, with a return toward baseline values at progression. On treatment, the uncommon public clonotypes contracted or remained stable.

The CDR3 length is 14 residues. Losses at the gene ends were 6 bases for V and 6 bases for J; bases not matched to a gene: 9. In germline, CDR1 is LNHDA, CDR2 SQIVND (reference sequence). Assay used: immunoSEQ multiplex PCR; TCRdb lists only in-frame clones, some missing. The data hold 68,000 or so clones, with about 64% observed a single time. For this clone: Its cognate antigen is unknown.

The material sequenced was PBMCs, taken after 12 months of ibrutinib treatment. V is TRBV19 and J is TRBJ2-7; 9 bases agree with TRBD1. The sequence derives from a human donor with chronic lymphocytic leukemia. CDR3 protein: CASSRQGEMAEQYF. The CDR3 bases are TGTGCCAGTAGCCGACAGGGGGAGATGGCCGAGCAGTACTTC.